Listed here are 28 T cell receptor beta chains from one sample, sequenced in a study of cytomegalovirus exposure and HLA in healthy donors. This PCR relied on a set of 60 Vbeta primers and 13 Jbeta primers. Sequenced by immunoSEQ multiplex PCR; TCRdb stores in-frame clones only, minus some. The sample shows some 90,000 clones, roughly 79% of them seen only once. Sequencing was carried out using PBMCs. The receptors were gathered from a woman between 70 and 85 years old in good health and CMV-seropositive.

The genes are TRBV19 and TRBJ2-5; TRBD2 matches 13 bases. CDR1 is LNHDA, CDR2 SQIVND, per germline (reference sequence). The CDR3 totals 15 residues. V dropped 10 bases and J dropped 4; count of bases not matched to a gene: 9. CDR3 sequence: CATGRTSGRGETQYF. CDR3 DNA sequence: TGTGCCACCGGTAGGACTAGCGGGAGAGGAGAGACCCAGTACTTC.

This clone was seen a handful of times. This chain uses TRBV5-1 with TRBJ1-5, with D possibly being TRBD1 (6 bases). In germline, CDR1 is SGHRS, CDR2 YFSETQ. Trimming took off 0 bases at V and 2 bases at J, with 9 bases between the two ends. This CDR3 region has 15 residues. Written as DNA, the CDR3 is TGCGCCAGCAGCTTGGAAGGGGGTCGCAATCAGCCCCAGCATTTT. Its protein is CASSLEGGRNQPQHF.

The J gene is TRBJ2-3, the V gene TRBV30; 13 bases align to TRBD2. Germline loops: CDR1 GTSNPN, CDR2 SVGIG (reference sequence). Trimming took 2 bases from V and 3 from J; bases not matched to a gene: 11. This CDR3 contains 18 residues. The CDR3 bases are TGTGCCTGGAGTCCTTGGACTAGCGGGAGTTTAGCGACAGATACGCAGTATTTT. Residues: CAWSPWTSGSLATDTQYF.

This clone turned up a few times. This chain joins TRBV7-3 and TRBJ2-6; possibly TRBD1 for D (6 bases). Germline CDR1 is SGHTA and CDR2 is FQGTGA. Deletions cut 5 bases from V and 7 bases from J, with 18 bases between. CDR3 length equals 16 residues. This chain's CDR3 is CASSPQGGPPANVLTF. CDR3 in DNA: TGTGCCAGCAGCCCCCAAGGGGGTCCACCCGCCAACGTCCTGACTTTC.

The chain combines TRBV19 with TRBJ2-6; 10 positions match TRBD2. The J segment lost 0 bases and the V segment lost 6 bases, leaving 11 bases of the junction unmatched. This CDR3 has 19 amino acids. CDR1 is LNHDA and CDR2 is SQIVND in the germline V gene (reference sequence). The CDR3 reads CASREASGGRSSGANVLTF. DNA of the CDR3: TGTGCCAGTAGAGAGGCTAGCGGGGGCCGAAGCTCTGGGGCCAACGTCCTGACTTTC.

The CDR3 DNA reads as TGTGCCAGCAGCGTAGGAATGGGAGGGGGAAAAGAGACCCAGTACTTC. It translates to CASSVGMGGGKETQYF. The chain joins TRBV9 to TRBJ2-5, with D possibly TRBD2 on 7 matching bases. The V end lost 0 bases, the J end lost 3 bases, and 15 bases lay between the germline ends. The CDR3 consists of 16 residues. Per germline, CDR1 SGDLS and CDR2 YYNGEE.

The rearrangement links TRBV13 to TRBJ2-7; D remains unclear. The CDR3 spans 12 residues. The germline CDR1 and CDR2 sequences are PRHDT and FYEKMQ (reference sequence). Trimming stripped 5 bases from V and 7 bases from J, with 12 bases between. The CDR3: CASSAQRREQYF. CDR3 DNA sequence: TGTGCCAGCAGCGCCCAGAGGAGAGAGCAGTACTTC.

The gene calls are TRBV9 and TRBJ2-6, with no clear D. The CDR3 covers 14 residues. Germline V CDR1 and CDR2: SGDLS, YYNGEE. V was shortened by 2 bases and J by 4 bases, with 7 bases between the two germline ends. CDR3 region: CASSVLLGANVLTF. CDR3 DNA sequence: TGTGCCAGCAGCGTCTTACTCGGGGCCAACGTCCTGACTTTC.

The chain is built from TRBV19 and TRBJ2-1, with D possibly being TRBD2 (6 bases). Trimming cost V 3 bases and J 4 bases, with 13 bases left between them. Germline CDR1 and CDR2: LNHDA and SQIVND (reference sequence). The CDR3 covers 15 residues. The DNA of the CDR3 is TGTGCCAGTAGTATTAGCCTAGCGCAATACAATGAGCAGTTCTTC. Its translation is CASSISLAQYNEQFF.

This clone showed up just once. In DNA, the CDR3 is TGTGCCGCCGGAGCTAGTTTTTCGGGATACGAGCAGTACTTC. This gives the protein CAAGASFSGYEQYF. This chain uses TRBV30 with TRBJ2-7; possibly TRBD2 for D (5 bases). The CDR3 has 14 residues. Germline lookup yields CDR1 GTSNPN and CDR2 SVGIG (reference sequence). V was trimmed by 8 bases and J by 4 bases, leaving 21 bases between them.

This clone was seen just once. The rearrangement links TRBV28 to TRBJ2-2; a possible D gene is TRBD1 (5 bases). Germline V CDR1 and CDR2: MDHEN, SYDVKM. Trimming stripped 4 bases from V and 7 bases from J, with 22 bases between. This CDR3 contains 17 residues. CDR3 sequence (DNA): TGTGCCAGCAGTTCACACGAGCGTTGGGGCTACGACGGGGAGCTGTTTTTT. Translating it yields CASSSHERWGYDGELFF.

This CDR3 is CATHSGMGDTQYF. The CDR3 bases are TGTGCCACCCATAGCGGGATGGGAGATACGCAGTATTTT. The V and J genes are TRBV19 and TRBJ2-3; 8 nucleotides agree with TRBD2. CDR1 LNHDA and CDR2 SQIVND come from the germline V gene (reference sequence). The CDR3 spans 13 residues. Trimming took 10 bases from V and 5 from J; bases not matched to a gene: 8.

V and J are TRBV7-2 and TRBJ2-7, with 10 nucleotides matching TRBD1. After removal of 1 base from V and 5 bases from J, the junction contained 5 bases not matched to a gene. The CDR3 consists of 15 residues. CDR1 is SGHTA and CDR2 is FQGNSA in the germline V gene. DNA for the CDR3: TGTGCCAGCAGCTTAGAAGGGACAGGGGTGGACGAGCAGTACTTC. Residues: CASSLEGTGVDEQYF.

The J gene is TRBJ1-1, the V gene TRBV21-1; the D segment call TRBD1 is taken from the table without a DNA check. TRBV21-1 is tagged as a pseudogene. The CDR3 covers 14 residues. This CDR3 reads CASSKASGWTEAFF. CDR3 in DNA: TGTGCCAGCAGCAAAGCTTCAGGGTGGACTGAAGCTTTCTTT.

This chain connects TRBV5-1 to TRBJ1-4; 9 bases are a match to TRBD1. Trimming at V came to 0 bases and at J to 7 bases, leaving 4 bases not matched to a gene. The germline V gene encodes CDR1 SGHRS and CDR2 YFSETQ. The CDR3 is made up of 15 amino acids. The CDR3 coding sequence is TGCGCCAGCAGCTTGGCCGGGACAGGGAGTGAAAAACTGTTTTTT. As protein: CASSLAGTGSEKLFF.

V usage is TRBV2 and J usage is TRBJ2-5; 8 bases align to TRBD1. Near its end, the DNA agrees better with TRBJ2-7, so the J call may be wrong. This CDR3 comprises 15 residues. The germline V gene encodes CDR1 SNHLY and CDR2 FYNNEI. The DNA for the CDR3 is TGTGCCAGCAGGCAGGACCGGACAGGGAGGAACGAGCAGTACTTC. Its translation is CASRQDRTGRNEQYF.

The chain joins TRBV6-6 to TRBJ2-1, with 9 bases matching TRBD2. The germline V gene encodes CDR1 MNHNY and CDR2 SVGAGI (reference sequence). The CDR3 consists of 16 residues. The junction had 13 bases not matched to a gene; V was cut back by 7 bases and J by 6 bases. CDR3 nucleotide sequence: TGTGCCAGCACGAGGCGGGAGGGCCTTTCGATCAATGAGCAGTTCTTC. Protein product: CASTRREGLSINEQFF.

CDR3 coding DNA: TGTGCCATCAGTCCCTTAGCGGAATCCTACAATGAGCAGTTCTTC. Translating it yields CAISPLAESYNEQFF. This chain joins TRBV10-3 and TRBJ2-1, with D possibly matching TRBD2 (6 bases). Germline V gene data show CDR1 as ENHRY and CDR2 as SYGVKD. V gave up 5 bases and J gave up 1 base, with 12 bases separating them. This CDR3 contains 15 residues.

Here the CDR3 DNA reads TGTGCCAGCAGCTCTAGAGACTCGACTGAAGCTTTCTTT. Translating it yields CASSSRDSTEAFF. The chain carries TRBV7-9 and TRBJ1-1; D call uncertain. The CDR3 contains 13 residues. From germline, CDR1 is SEHNR and CDR2 FQNEAQ (reference sequence). V lost 4 bases, J lost 5 bases, and 11 bases lay in between. The variable domain in full, completed from reference TRBV7-9 and TRBJ1-1, reads DTGVSQNPRHKITKRGQNVTFRCDPISEHNRLYWYRQTLGQGPEFLTYFQNEAQLEKSRLLSDRFSAERPKGSFSTLEIQRTEQGDSAMYLCASSSRDSTEAFFGQGTRLTVV.

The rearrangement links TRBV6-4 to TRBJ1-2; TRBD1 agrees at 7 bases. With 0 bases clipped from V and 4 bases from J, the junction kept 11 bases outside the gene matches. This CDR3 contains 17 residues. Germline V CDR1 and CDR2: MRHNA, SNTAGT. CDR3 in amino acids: CASSDSIGSTGIYGYTF. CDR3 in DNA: TGTGCCAGCAGTGACTCTATAGGATCGACAGGGATCTATGGCTACACCTTC.

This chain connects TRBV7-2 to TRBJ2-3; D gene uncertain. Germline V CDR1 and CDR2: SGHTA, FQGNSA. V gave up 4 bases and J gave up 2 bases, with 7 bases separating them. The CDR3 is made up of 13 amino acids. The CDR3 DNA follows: TGTGCCAGCAGCTCCTTATTCACAGATACGCAGTATTTT. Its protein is CASSSLFTDTQYF. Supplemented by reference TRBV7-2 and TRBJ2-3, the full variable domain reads GAGVSQSPSNKVTEKGKDVELRCDPISGHTALYWYRQSLGQGLEFLIYFQGNSAPDKSGLPSDRFSAERTGGSVSTLTIQRTQQEDSAVYLCASSSLFTDTQYFGPGTRLTVL.

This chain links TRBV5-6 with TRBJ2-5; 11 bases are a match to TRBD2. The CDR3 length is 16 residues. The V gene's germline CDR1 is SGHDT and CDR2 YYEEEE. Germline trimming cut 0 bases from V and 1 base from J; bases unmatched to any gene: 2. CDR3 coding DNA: TGTGCCAGCAGCTTGGGGGGGACTAGCGGCCAAGAGACCCAGTACTTC. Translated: CASSLGGTSGQETQYF. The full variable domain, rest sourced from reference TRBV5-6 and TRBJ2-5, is DAGVTQSPTHLIKTRGQQVTLRCSPKSGHDTVSWYQQALGQGPQFIFQYYEEEERQRGNFPDRFSGHQFPNYSSELNVNALLLGDSALYLCASSLGGTSGQETQYFGPGTRLLVL.

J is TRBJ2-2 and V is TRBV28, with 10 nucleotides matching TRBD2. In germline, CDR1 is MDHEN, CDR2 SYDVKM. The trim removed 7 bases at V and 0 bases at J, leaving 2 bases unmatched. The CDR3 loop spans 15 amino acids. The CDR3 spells CASKTSGANTGELFF. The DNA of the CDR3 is TGTGCCAGCAAAACTAGCGGGGCGAACACCGGGGAGCTGTTTTTT.

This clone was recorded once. The CDR3, as DNA: TGTGCCACCAGCCCCCGAGGAGATTCGAGTAATTCACCCCTCCACTTT. Its translation: CATSPRGDSSNSPLHF. This sequence joins TRBV15 and TRBJ1-6, with D hard to call. V was cut by 5 bases and J by 6 bases, with 17 bases left in between. Per the germline V gene, CDR1 is LNHNV and CDR2 is YYDKDF (reference sequence). This CDR3 has 16 residues.

The CDR3 DNA reads as TGTGCCATCAGTGAGTTAGAGCGGGAGAACAATGAGCAGTTCTTC. Protein: CAISELERENNEQFF. The chain joins TRBV10-3 to TRBJ2-1; 8 bases map to TRBD2. The CDR3 consists of 15 residues. Germline lookup yields CDR1 ENHRY and CDR2 SYGVKD. J gave up 5 bases and V 1 base, and 4 bases lay outside the gene matches.

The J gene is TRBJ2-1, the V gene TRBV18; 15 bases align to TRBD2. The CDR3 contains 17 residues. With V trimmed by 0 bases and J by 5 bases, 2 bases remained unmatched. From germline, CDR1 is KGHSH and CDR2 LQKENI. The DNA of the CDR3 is TGTGCCAGCTCACCACCGGGACTAGCGGGAGGTAACAATGAGCAGTTCTTC. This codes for CASSPPGLAGGNNEQFF.

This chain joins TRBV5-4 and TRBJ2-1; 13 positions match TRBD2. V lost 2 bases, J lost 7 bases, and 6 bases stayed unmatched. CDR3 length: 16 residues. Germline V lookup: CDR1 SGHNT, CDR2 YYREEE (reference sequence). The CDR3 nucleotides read TGTGCCAGCAGCTTCCCCGGGACTAGCGGGAAGAATGAGCAGTTCTTC. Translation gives CASSFPGTSGKNEQFF.

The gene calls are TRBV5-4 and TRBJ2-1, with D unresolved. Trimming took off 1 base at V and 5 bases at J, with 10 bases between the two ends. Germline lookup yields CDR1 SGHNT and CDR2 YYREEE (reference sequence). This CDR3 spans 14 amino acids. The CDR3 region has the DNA TGTGCCAGCAGCTTGTGGCACAGAAACAATGAGCAGTTCTTC. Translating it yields CASSLWHRNNEQFF.